This TCR beta chain was identified in a study of blood T cell repertoires in COVID-19 (dated by TCRdb to 2019 to 2021). In terms of the full investigation: Collaborator samples came from the United States, Italy and Spain and covered acute and convalescent phases of COVID-19. Deeply sampled blood TCRbeta repertoires from subjects exposed to, actively infected with, or recovered from COVID-19 were included in the dataset. The repertoires were released in a freely available public database intended as a resource for research on the immune response to SARS-CoV-2. Samples were obtained from the ongoing ImmuneRACE study (first 160 participants) and from about 1,300 subjects provided by 6 global collaborators. Where available, HLA class I and class II types were taken from metadata supplied by the sample provider and were not determined by assay-based typing. The sample metadata nearly always contained a de-identified subject ID, COVID-19 status, age in years and sex. The material from the prospective study consisted of cDNA or gDNA derived from T cells, B-cell-depleted T cells, or PBMCs. What the research found in general, with its limitations: Clinical and demographic metadata were provided uncurated, with the amount varying by source and participant.

The CDR3 holds 13 amino acids from the cysteine to the phenylalanine. The kept DNA is CDR3 alone, 39 bases in frame from the first base. CDR1 LGHDT and CDR2 YNNKEL were looked up in the germline V gene (reference sequence). V is cut back by 2 bases and J by 5 bases, with 1 base in the junction unmatched. A word on this clone: Its antigen remains unidentified. Within one base of it there is no much larger clone, and no base qualities were kept.

At one collaborating source in Seattle, patients were enrolled during active infection and were followed longitudinally through the course of disease. Each collaborating institution followed its own protocols to collect whole blood in K2EDTA tubes. For TCRbeta analysis, collaborators shipped samples in one of three forms: frozen whole blood, isolated PBMCs, or DNA extracted from either of those sample types. TCRbeta CDR3 regions were amplified from genomic DNA using the immunoSEQ Assay, a bias-controlled multiplex PCR. The authors processed their data as follows. The number of nucleated cells in each sample was estimated by amplification of reference gene primers within the assay. To quantify the absolute abundance of each unique TCRbeta CDR3 rearrangement, sequence reads were collapsed and filtered. For each sample, productive Simpson clonality was calculated as the square root of Simpson's diversity index over productive rearrangements. TCRdb's version of the immuneACCESS table is confined to in-frame rearrangements and falls short of the full clone set. An unresolved V gene accounts for under half of the shortfall where checked; the remainder is of unknown origin. The V and J calls and clone size come from that table; D and trimming were worked out from the DNA. In this sample the table shows some 350,000 clones, around nine tenths of which occur a single time. The ten largest clones capture more than 5.5% of the sample.

Sequenced: peripheral blood. The sequence was collected from a woman aged 70-85 years with COVID-19, enrolled during active disease. The chain was built from TRBV3-1 (or the pseudogene TRBV3-2) and TRBJ1-2; TRBD1 matches 8 bases in the middle. The CDR3 protein sequence reads: CASSQRTGYGYTF. The DNA reads as follows: TGTGCCAGCAGCCAACGGACAGGGTATGGCTACACCTTC.